The source of this T cell receptor beta chain is a study of tumor-infiltrating lymphocytes in primary liver carcinoma. As for the study in general: Enrolled patients were male and female, aged 30 to 69 years. Findings and caveats of the study: Compared with tumor region pairs, tumor-adjacent and tumor-blood pairs overlapped less.

This clonotype was recorded only once. Its antigen is still unknown. A read error may be the cause here, since a much bigger clone is one base away. The germline gives CDR1 SQVTM, CDR2 ANQGSEA. CDR3 length: 20 residues. Germline DNA was also extracted, while the blood RNA originated from unsorted whole blood. Reverse transcription of approximately 500 ng total RNA with a constant-region primer produced TCR beta cDNA. Libraries of TCR beta came from three nested multiplex PCR rounds with slightly modified ARM-PCR. Investigators reported that the first two PCR rounds, at about 11 cycles each, used TRBV1-TRBV30 forward primers with a C-beta reverse primer. TCRdb passed the multiplex PCR reads through MiXCR, listing each CDR3 protein once. The sample has around 210,000 distinct CDR3 sequences; almost 65% are singletons.

This clonotype was sampled from a woman aged 60-75 years with primary liver carcinoma and hepatitis B virus infection. This sequence joins TRBV29-1 and TRBJ2-1, with a possible D match to TRBD1 (5 bases). Sequencing input: peripheral blood. In DNA, the CDR3 is TGCAGCGTTGAAGAAGGTCAGGGCCGCCGTAGGAAAGGAGCACTCTATGAGCAGCTCTTC. Encoded protein: CSVEEGQGRRRKGALYEQLF.